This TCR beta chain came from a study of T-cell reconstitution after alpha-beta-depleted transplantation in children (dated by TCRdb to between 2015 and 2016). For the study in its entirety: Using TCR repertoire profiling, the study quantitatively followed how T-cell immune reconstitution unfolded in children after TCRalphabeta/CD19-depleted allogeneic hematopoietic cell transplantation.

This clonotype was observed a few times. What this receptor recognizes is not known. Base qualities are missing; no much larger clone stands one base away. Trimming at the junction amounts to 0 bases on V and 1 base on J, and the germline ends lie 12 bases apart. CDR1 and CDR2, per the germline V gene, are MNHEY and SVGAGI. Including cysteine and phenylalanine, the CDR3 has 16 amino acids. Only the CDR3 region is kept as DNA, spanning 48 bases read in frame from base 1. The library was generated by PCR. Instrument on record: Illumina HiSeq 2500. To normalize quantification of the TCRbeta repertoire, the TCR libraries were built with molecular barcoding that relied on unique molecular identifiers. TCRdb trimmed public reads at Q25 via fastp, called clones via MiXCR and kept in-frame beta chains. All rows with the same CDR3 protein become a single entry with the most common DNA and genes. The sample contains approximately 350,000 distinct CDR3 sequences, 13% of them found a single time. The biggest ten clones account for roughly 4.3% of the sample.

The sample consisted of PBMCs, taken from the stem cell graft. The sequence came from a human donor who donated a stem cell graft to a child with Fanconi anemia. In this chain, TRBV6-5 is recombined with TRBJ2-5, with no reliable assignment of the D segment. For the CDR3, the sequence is CASSYSPGLAQETQYF. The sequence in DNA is TGTGCCAGCAGTTACTCACCAGGCCTGGCCCAAGAGACCCAGTACTTC.